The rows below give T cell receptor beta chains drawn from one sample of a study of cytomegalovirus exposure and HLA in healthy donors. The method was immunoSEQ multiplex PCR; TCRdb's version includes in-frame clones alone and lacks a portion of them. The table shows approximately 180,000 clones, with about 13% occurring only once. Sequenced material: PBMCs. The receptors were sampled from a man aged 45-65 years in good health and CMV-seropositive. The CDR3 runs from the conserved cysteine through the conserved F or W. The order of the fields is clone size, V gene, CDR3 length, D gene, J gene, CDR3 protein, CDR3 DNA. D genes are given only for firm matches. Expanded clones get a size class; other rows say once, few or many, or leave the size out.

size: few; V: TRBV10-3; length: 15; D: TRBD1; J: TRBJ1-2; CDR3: CATLQGQGTNYGYTF; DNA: TGTGCCACCTTACAGGGACAGGGAACTAACTATGGCTACACCTTC
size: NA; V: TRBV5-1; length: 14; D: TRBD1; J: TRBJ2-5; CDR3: CASSLGDRQETQYF; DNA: TGCGCCAGCAGCTTGGGGGACAGACAAGAGACCCAGTACTTC
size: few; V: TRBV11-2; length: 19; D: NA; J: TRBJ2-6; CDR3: CASSLGGTYRFSGANVLTF; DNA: TGTGCCAGCAGCTTAGGCGGAACTTACAGGTTCTCTGGGGCCAACGTCCTGACTTTC
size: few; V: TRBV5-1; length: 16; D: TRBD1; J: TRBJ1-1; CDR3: CASSLGQGEMNTEAFF; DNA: TGCGCCAGCAGCTTGGGGCAGGGGGAGATGAACACTGAAGCTTTCTTT
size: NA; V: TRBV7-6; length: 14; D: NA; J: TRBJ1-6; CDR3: CASSLEQGNSPLHF; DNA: TGTGCCAGCAGCTTAGAACAGGGTAATTCACCCCTCCACTTT
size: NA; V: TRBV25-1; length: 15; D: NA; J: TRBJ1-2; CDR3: CASSGGPPADYGYTF; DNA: TGTGCCAGCAGTGGGGGGCCCCCGGCGGACTATGGCTACACCTTC
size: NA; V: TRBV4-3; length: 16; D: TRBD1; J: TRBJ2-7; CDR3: CASSQAPGQGAYEQYF; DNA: TGCGCCAGCAGCCAGGCACCGGGACAGGGGGCCTACGAGCAGTACTTC
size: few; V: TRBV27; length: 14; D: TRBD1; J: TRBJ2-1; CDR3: CASSSGQGSNEQFF; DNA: TGTGCCAGCAGTTCCGGACAGGGTTCCAATGAGCAGTTCTTC
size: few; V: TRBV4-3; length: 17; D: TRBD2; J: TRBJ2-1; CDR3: CASSLLIGGAAANEQFF; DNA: TGCGCCAGCAGCCTACTGATCGGGGGGGCCGCCGCCAATGAGCAGTTCTTC
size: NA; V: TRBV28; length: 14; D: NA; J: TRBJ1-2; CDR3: CASSLSHRMGGYTF; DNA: TGTGCCAGCAGTTTATCCCACAGAATGGGCGGCTACACCTTC
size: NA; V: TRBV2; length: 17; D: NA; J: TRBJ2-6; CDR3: CASNLLTSIYGANVLTF; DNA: TGTGCCAGCAACCTTTTGACAAGCATCTATGGGGCCAACGTCCTGACTTTC
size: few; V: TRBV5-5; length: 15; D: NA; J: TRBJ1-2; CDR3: CASSLGQGENYGYTF; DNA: TGTGCCAGCAGCTTGGGCCAGGGCGAAAACTATGGCTACACCTTC
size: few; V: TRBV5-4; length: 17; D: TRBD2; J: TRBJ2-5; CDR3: CASSYSYSGGIGETQYF; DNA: TGTGCCAGCAGCTATAGTTATAGCGGGGGGATTGGGGAGACCCAGTACTTC
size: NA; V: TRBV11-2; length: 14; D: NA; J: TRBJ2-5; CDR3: CASSYNRDIETQYF; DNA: TGTGCCAGCAGCTATAACAGGGATATAGAGACCCAGTACTTC
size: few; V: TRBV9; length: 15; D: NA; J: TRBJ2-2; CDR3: CASSEDYFKGGELFF; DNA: TGTGCCAGCAGCGAAGACTACTTCAAAGGCGGGGAGCTGTTTTTT
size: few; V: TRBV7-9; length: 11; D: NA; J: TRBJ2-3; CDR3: CASSIGDTQYF; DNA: TGTGCCAGCAGTATCGGGGATACGCAGTATTTT
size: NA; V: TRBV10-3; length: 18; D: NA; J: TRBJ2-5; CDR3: CAISESPGAGGGSETQYF; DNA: TGTGCCATCAGTGAGTCGCCGGGGGCAGGGGGAGGTTCGGAGACCCAGTACTTC
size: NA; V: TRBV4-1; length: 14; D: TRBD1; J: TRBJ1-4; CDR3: CASSQDRVAKKLFF; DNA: TGCGCCAGCAGCCAGGACAGGGTGGCTAAAAAACTGTTTTTT